Given below is one T cell receptor (beta chain) in context. The data were produced by immunoSEQ multiplex PCR, yet TCRdb's version contains in-frame clones alone and is incomplete. The sample has some 100,000 clones, around 89% seen once. The CDR3 has 14 residues. V was trimmed by 6 bases and J by 1 base, leaving 7 bases between them. Germline CDR1 WSHSY, CDR2 SAAADI. This sample stems from a study of control samples from healthy donors and cancer patients. Sequencing input: blood. The origin of this receptor is a woman aged 45-65 years in good health. This chain connects TRBV10-2 to TRBJ2-6; no clear D gene. CDR3 in amino acids: CASRGYSGANVLTF. The CDR3 coding sequence is TGCGCCAGCAGGGGTTATTCTGGGGCCAACGTCCTGACTTTC.